One sample yielded the 6 T cell receptor beta chains listed below, sequenced in a study of T-cell reconstitution after alpha-beta-depleted transplantation in children. Molecular barcoding with unique molecular identifiers was used for the TCRbeta library. TCRdb re-called the PCR reads with MiXCR, one entry per CDR3 protein. This table holds a few hundred thousand distinct CDR3 sequences, roughly a tenth found once. The sample consisted of PBMCs, taken before TCRalphabeta/CD19-depleted stem cell transplant. Receptors were obtained from a boy less than two years old with acute myeloid leukemia, due to receive a stem cell transplant.

This clonotype occurred a few times. The chain carries TRBV3-1 and TRBJ2-2; 7 bases fit TRBD2. This CDR3 region has 18 residues. CDR1 LGHDT and CDR2 YNNKEL come from the germline V gene (reference sequence). J was trimmed by 7 bases and V by 0 bases; bases with no gene match: 14. As DNA, the CDR3 is TGTGCCAGCAGCCAAGAGGCGGTCCGGGGAGGGAGAAACGGGGAGCTGTTTTTT. The encoded protein is CASSQEAVRGGRNGELFF.

This clonotype was found many times. The genes are TRBV29-1 and TRBJ2-5; possibly TRBD1 for D (7 bases). This CDR3 spans 14 amino acids. V dropped 6 bases and J dropped 4 bases, with 18 bases sitting between them. Germline V lookup: CDR1 SQVTM, CDR2 ANQGSEA. The CDR3 coding sequence is TGCAGCGTGCAAAGGTCGCAGGGGGGAGAGACCCAGTACTTC. Residues: CSVQRSQGGETQYF.

Many counts were recorded for this clonotype. The V and J genes are TRBV3-1 and TRBJ2-7, with D maybe TRBD1 (5 bases). The CDR3 is 12 amino acids. Trimming pared 1 base from V and 7 bases from J, leaving 8 bases between. Germline CDR1 is LGHDT and CDR2 is YNNKEL (reference sequence). CDR3 protein: CASSQGPGEQYF. As DNA, the CDR3 is TGTGCCAGCAGCCAAGGGCCAGGGGAGCAGTACTTC.

Many counts were recorded for this clonotype. The gene calls are TRBV4-3 and TRBJ2-5; D uncertain. The CDR3 spans 13 residues. Germline values: CDR1 LGHNA, CDR2 YSLEER. Trimming removed 0 bases at V and 3 bases at J, with 5 bases between. The CDR3 DNA reads TGCGCCAGCAGCCAAGATCCTGAAGAGACCCAGTACTTC. This codes for CASSQDPEETQYF.

Ten or more counts support this clonotype. The gene calls are TRBV6-5 and TRBJ2-5; possibly TRBD1 for D (6 bases). This CDR3 has 15 amino acids. The V gene's germline CDR1 is MNHEY and CDR2 SVGAGI. V was pared by 2 bases and J by 2 bases, with 12 bases between. This chain's CDR3 is CASSYRGDMQETQYF. CDR3 DNA sequence: TGTGCCAGCAGTTACAGAGGGGACATGCAAGAGACCCAGTACTTC.

The table lists this clonotype with many counts. This chain links TRBV5-1 with TRBJ2-5, with D uncertain. V was shortened by 4 bases and J by 4 bases, with 5 bases between the two germline ends. The CDR3 is 11 residues long. Germline V gene data show CDR1 as SGHRS and CDR2 as YFSETQ. The DNA of the CDR3 is TGCGCCAGCAGCGTACGAGAGACCCAGTACTTC. Translating gives CASSVRETQYF.